The entry below describes one T cell receptor beta chain. The data originate from a study of shared clonotypes between healthy human individuals. An even split of each subset's genomic DNA across several immunoSEQ plates was performed. Clones were read by immunoSEQ multiplex PCR, and TCRdb kept only the in-frame ones, dropping some. Of around 1.4 million clones in the sample, approximately 98.5% were seen once. The germline V gene encodes CDR1 LGHNA and CDR2 YNFKEQ. The V gene end was trimmed by 1 base and the J gene end by 2 bases; junction bases not matched to a gene: 8. The length of the CDR3 is 16 residues.

This chain uses TRBV4-2 with TRBJ2-7; 7 nucleotides match TRBD1. Sequenced: naive CD4+ T cells sorted from blood. Subset denoted: CD45RA+ positively selected. The source of this sequence is a man aged 30 to 45 in good health. CDR3 nucleotides: TGTGCCAGCAGCCAAGTGTCCGGCAGGGGGACCTACGAGCAGTACTTC. Its protein is CASSQVSGRGTYEQYF.